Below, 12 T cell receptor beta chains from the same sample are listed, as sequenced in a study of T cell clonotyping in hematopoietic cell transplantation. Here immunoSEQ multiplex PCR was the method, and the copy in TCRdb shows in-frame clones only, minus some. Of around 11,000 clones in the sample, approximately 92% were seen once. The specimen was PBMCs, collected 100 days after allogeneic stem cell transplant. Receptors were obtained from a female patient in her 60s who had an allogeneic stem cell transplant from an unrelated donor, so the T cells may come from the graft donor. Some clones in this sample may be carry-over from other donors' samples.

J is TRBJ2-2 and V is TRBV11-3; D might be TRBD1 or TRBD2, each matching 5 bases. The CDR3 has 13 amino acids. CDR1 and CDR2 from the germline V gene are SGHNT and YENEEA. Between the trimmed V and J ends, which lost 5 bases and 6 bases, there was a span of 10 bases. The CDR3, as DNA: TGTGCCAGCAGCCCATCGGGGCCCGGGGAGCTGTTTTTT. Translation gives CASSPSGPGELFF.

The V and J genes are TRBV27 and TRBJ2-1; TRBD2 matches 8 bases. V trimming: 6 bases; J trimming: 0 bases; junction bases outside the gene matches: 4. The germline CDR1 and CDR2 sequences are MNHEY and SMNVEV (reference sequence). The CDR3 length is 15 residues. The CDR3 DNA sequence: TGTGCCAGCAGATTAGCGGGAATCTCCTACAATGAGCAGTTCTTC. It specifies CASRLAGISYNEQFF.

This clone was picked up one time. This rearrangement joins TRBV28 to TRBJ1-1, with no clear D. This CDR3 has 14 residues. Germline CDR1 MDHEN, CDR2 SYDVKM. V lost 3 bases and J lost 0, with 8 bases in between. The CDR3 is CASSLGHLNTEAFF. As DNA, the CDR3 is TGTGCCAGCAGTTTGGGCCACTTGAACACTGAAGCTTTCTTT.

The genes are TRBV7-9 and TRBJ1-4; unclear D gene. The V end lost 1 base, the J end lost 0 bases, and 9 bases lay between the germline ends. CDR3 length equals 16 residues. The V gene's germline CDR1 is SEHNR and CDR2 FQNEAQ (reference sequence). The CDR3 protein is CASSLVGRATNEKLFF. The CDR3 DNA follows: TGTGCCAGCAGCTTAGTTGGCCGCGCAACTAATGAAAAACTGTTTTTT.

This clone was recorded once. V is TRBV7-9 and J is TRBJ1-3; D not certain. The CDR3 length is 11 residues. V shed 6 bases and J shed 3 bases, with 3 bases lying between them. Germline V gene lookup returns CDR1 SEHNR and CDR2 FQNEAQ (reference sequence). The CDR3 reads CASRLGNTIYF. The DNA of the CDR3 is TGTGCCAGCAGACTTGGAAACACCATATATTTT.

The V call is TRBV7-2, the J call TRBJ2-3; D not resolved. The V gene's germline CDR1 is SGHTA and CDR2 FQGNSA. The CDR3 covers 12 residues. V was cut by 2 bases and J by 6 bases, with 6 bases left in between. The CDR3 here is CASSLIRDTQYF. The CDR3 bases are TGTGCCAGCAGCTTAATTCGGGATACGCAGTATTTT.

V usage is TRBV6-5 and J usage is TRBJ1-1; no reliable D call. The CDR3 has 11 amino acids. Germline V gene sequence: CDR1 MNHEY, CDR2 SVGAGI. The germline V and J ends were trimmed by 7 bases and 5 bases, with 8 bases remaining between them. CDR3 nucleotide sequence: TGTGCCAGCATGGAGGGAACTGAAGCTTTCTTT. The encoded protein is CASMEGTEAFF.

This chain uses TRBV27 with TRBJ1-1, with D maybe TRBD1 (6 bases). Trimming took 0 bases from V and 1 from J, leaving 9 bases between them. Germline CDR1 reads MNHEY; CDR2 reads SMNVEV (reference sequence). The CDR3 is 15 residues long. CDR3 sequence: CASSLSGGGNTEAFF. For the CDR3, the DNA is TGTGCCAGCAGTTTATCGGGAGGGGGGAACACTGAAGCTTTCTTT.

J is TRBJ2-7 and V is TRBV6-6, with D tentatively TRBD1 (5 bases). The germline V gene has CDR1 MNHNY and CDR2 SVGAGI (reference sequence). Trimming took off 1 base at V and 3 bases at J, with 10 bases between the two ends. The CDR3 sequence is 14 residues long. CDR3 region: CASSYLQVNYEQYF. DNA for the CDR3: TGTGCCAGCAGTTACTTACAGGTAAACTACGAGCAGTACTTC.

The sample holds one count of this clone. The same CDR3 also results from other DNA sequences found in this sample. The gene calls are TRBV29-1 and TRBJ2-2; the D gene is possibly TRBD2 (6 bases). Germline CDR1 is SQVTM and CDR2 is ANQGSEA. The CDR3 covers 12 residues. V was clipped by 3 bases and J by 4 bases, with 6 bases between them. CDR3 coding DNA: TGCAGCGTTGAGCGGGGCACCGGGGAGCTGTTTTTT. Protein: CSVERGTGELFF.

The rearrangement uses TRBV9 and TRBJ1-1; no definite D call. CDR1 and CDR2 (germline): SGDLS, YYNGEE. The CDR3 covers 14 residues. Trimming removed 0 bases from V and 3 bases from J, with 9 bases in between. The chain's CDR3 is CASSVVEGDTEAFF. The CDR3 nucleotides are TGTGCCAGCAGCGTAGTAGAGGGAGACACTGAAGCTTTCTTT.

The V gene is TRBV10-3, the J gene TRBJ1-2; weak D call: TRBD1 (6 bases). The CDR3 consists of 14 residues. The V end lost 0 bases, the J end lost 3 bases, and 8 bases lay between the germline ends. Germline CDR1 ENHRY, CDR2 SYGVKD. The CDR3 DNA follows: TGTGCCATCAGTGAGTCATCAGGGGACTATGGCTACACCTTC. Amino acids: CAISESSGDYGYTF.